This TCR beta chain was profiled in a study of blood T cell repertoires in COVID-19. The overall study: COVID-19 samples collected from the United States, Italy and Spain covered acute and convalescent phases. The analysed material was cDNA or gDNA that came from T cells, B-cell-depleted T cells, or PBMCs.

Original analysis: Reference gene primer amplification gave nucleated cell count estimates. This table comes from immunoSEQ multiplex PCR, and its TCRdb copy is limited to in-frame clones, with some not included. Clone size and the V and J calls come from that table; the DNA yielded D and trimming. The sample consists of 70,000 or so clones, around nine tenths of them appearing once. The CDR3 covers 14 residues. Germline CDR1 is SGHRS and CDR2 is YFSETQ. V was pared by 3 bases and J by 3 bases, with 4 bases of the junction left unmatched. The TCR was taken from a woman of 80 years or more with active or convalescent COVID-19. V is TRBV5-1 and J is TRBJ2-7; 9 bases agree with TRBD1. The source material was peripheral blood. CDR3 region: CASSSDRGGYEQYF. In DNA form, the CDR3 reads TGCGCCAGCAGCTCCGACAGGGGGGGCTACGAGCAGTACTTC.